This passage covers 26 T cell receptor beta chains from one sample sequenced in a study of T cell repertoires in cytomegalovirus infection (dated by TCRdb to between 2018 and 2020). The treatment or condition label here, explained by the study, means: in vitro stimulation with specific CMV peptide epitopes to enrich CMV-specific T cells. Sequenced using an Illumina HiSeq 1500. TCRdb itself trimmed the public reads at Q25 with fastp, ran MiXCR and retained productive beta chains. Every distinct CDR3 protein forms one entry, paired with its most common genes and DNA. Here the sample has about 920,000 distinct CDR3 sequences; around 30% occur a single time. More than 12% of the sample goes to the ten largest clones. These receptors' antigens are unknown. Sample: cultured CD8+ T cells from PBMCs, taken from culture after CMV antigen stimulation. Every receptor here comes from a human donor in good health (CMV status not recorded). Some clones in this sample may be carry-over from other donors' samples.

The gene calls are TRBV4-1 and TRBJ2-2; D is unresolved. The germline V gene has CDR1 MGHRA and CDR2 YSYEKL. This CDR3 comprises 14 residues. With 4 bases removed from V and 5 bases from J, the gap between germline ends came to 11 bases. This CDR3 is CASSPLFSTGELFF. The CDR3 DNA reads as TGCGCCAGCAGCCCGTTGTTCTCGACCGGGGAGCTGTTTTTT.

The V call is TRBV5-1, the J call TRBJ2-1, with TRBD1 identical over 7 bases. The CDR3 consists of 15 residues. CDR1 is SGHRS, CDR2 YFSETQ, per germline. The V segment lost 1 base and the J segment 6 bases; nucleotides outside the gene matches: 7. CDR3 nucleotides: TGCGCCAGCAGCTTGTGGGACAGAGATTCCAATGAGCAGTTCTTC. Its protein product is CASSLWDRDSNEQFF.

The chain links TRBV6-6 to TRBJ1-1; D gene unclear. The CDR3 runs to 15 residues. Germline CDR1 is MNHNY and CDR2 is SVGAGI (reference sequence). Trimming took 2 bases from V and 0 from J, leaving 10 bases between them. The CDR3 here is CASSYGRGLNTEAFF. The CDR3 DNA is TGTGCCAGCAGTTACGGCCGGGGATTGAACACTGAAGCTTTCTTT.

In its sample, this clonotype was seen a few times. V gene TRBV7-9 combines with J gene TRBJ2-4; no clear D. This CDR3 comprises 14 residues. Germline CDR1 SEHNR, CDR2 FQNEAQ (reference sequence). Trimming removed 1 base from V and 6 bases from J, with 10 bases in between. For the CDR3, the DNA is TGTGCCAGCAGCTTAGGTGGGGTCGGAAACATTCAGTACTTC. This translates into CASSLGGVGNIQYF.

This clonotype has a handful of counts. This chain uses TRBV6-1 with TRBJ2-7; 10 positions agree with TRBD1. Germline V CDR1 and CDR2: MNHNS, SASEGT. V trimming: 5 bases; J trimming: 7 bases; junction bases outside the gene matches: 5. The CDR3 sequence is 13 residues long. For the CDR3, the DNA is TGTGCCAGCAGTCACGGGACAGGGGTTGAGCAGTACGTC. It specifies CASSHGTGVEQYV.

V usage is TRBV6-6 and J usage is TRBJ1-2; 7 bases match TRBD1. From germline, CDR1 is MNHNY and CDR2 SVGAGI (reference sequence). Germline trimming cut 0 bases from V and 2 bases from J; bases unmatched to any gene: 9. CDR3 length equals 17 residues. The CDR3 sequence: CASSYSNSGDSNYGYTF. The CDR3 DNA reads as TGTGCCAGCAGTTACTCGAATTCAGGGGACAGCAACTATGGCTACACCTTC.

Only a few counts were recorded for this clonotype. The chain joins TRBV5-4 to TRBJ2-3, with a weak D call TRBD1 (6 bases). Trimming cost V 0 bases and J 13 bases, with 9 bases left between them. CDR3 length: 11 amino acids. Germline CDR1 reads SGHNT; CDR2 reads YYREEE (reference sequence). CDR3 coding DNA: TGTGCCAGCAGCTTGGGGGACACGGAGTATTTT. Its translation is CASSLGDTEYF.

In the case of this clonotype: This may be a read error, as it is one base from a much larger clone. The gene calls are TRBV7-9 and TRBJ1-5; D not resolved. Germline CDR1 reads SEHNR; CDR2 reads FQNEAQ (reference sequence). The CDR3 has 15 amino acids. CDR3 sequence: CANSLALGSNQPQHF. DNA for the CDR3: TGTGCCAACAGCTTAGCGTTGGGGTCTAATCAGCCCCAGCATTTT.

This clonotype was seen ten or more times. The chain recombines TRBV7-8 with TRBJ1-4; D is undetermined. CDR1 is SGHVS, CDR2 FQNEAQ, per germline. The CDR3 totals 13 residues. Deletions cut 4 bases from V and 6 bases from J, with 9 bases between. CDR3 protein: CASSSMLDEKLFF. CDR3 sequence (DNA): TGTGCCAGCAGCTCGATGCTTGATGAAAAACTGTTTTTT.

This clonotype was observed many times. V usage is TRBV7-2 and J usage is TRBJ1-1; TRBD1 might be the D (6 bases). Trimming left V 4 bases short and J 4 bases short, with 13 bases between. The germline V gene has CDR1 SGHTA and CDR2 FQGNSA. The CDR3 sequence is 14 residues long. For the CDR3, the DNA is TGTGCCAGCAGCTACCTGACAGGAGCCACTGAAGCTTTCTTT. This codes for CASSYLTGATEAFF.

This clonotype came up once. The CDR3 loop is CASREGGGLYSNQPQHF. As DNA, the CDR3 is TGTGCCAGCAGGGAGGGAGGGGGGCTCTATAGCAATCAGCCCCAGCATTTT. The gene calls are TRBV6-1 and TRBJ1-5; TRBD1 might be the D (6 bases). In germline, CDR1 is MNHNS, CDR2 SASEGT. The CDR3 totals 17 residues. V dropped 6 bases and J dropped 0 bases, with 18 bases sitting between them.

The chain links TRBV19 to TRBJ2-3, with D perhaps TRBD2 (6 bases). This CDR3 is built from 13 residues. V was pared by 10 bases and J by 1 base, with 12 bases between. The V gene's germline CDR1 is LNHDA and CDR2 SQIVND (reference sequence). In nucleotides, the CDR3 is TGTGCCACCGGGAGAGAAGGCACAGATACGCAGTATTTT. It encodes CATGREGTDTQYF.

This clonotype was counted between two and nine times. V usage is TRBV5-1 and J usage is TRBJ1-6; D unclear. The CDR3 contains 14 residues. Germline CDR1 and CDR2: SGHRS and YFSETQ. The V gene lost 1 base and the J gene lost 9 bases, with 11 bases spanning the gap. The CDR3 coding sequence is TGCGCCAGCAGCTTGAACAGTGTGGGTTCACCCCTCCACTTT. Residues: CASSLNSVGSPLHF.

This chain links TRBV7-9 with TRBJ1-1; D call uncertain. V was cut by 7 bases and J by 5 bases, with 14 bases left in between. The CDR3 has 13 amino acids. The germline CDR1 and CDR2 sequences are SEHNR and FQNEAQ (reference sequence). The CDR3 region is CASTPAGRTEAFF. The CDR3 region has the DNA TGTGCCAGCACCCCCGCGGGGAGGACTGAAGCTTTCTTT.

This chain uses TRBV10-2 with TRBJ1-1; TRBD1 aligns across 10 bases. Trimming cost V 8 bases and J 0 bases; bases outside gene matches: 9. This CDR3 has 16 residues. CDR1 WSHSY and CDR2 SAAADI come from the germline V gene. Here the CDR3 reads CASEAGTGAMNTEAFF. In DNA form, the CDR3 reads TGCGCCAGCGAGGCCGGGACAGGGGCAATGAACACTGAAGCTTTCTTT.

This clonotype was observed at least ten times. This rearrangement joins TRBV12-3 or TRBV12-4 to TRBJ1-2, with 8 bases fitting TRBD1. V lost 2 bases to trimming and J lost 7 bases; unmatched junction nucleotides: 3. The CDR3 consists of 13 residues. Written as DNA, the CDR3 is TGTGCCAGCAGTTTAACAGGGGGGAGTGGCTACACCTTC. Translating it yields CASSLTGGSGYTF.

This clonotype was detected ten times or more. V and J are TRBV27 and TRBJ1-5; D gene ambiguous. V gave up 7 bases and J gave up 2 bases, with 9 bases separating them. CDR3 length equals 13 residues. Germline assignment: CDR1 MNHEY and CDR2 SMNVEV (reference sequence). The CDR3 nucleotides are TGTGCCAGCACGACCGGGGGCAATCAGCCCCAGCATTTT. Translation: CASTTGGNQPQHF.

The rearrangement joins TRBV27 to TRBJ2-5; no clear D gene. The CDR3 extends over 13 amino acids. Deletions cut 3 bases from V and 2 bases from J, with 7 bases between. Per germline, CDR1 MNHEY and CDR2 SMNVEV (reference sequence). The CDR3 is CASSFRPQETQYF. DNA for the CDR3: TGTGCCAGCAGTTTTAGGCCTCAAGAGACCCAGTACTTC.

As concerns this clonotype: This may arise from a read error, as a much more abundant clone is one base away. The CDR3 spells CASRLAGSNEQFF. As DNA, the CDR3 is TGTGCCAGCAGATTAGCGGGGAGCAATGAGCAGTTCTTC. The chain has TRBV12-3 or TRBV12-4 and TRBJ2-1; 8 nucleotides match TRBD2. The CDR3 extends over 13 amino acids.

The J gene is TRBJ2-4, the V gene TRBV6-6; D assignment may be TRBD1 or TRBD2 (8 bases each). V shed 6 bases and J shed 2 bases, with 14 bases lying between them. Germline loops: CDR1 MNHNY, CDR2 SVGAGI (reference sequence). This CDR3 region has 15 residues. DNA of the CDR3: TGTGCCAGCAGCGGGAGGGACAGGACCAAAAACATTCAGTACTTC. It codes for CASSGRDRTKNIQYF.

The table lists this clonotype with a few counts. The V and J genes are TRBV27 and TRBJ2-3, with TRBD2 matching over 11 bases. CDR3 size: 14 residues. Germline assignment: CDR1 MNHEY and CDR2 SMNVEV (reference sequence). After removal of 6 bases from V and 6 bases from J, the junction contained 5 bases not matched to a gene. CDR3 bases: TGTGCCAGCAGAACTAGCGGGGGAAGTGATACGCAGTATTTT. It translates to CASRTSGGSDTQYF.

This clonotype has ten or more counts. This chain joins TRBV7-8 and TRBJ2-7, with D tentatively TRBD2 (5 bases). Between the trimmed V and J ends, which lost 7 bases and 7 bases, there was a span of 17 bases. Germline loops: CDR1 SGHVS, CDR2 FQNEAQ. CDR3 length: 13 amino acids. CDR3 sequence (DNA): TGTGCCAGCACTAAAGCGGTTCCTTGGGAGCAGTACTTC. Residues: CASTKAVPWEQYF.

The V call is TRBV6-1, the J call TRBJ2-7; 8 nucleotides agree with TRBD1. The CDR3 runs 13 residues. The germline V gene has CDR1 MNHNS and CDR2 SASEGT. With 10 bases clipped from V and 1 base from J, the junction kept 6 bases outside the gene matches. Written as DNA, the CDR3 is TGTGCCACCAGACAGGGGCTATCCTACGAGCAGTACGTC. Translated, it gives CATRQGLSYEQYV.

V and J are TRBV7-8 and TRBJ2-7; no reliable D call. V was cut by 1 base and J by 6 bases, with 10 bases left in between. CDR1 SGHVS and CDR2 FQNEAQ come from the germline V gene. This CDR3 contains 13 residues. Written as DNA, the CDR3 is TGTGCCAGCAGCTTAGTTAAGTGGCGCGAGCAGTACTTC. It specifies CASSLVKWREQYF.

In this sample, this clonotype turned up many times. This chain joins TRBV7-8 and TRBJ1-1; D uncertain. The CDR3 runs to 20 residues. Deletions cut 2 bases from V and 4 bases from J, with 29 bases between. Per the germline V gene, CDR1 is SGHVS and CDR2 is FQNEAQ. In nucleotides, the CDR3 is TGTGCCAGCAGCTTACTTTATATGGTGGGGTTTTCCCAGATGGGCACTGAAGCTTTCTTT. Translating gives CASSLLYMVGFSQMGTEAFF.

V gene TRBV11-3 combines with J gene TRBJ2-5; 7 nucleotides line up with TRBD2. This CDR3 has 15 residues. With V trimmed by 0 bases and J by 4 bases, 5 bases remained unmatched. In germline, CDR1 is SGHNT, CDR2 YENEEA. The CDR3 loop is CASSLDYGLGETQYF. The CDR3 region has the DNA TGTGCCAGCAGCTTAGATTACGGACTAGGAGAGACCCAGTACTTC.